This T cell receptor (beta chain) comes out of a study of blood T cell repertoires in COVID-19 (dated by TCRdb to about 2020). With respect to the entire study: Samples from collaborators originated in the United States, Italy and Spain and spanned both the acute and convalescent phases of COVID-19. The material from the prospective study consisted of cDNA or gDNA derived from T cells, B-cell-depleted T cells, or PBMCs. The dataset comprised deeply sampled blood TCRbeta repertoires from subjects exposed to, actively infected with, or recovered from COVID-19. The repertoires were released in a freely available public database intended as a resource for research on the immune response to SARS-CoV-2. The samples were drawn from the first 160 participants of the ongoing ImmuneRACE study and from some 1,300 subjects provided by 6 global collaborators. The sample metadata nearly always contained a de-identified subject ID, COVID-19 status, age in years and sex. HLA class I and class II types, where available, came from metadata supplied by the sample provider rather than from assay-based typing. The paper as a whole reports these results and caveats: How much clinical and demographic metadata was included differed by source and by participant, and the metadata was provided uncurated.

A word on this clone: Which antigen it targets is not known. No base quality information exists; no much larger clone differs at one position.

At the junction V is shortened by 5 bases and J by 9 bases, with 20 bases in between. The CDR3 covers 15 residues, taking in both the cysteine and the phenylalanine. Only CDR3 DNA is held: 45 bases, read in frame from base 1. The germline V gene provides CDR1 MDHEN and CDR2 SYDVKM. TCRbeta CDR3 regions were amplified from genomic DNA using the immunoSEQ Assay, a bias-controlled multiplex PCR. Regarding the original processing steps: The number of nucleated cells in each sample was estimated by amplification of reference gene primers within the assay. To quantify the absolute abundance of each unique TCRbeta CDR3 rearrangement, sequence reads were collapsed and filtered. For each sample, productive Simpson clonality was calculated by taking the square root of Simpson's diversity index across productive rearrangements. TCRdb limited this immuneACCESS table to in-frame rearrangements with V and J called. A share of clones is missing; checked studies link under half to unresolved V genes, and the rest is unexplained. V, J and clone size reflect that table, while D and trimming were determined from the DNA. For this sample there are tens of thousands of clones; 82% appear just once. The ten largest make up approximately 1.2% of the sample.

Collaborating institutions collected whole blood in K2EDTA tubes following their own protocols. Collaborator samples were shipped for TCRbeta analysis as frozen whole blood, isolated PBMCs, or DNA extracted from either sample type. The origin of this receptor is a woman older than 75 with acute or convalescent COVID-19. This sequence uses TRBV28 and TRBJ1-5; no D gene call is confident. The sample comprised peripheral blood. CDR3 region: CASSPPLVAITPQHF. At the DNA level, the sequence is TGTGCCAGCAGTCCCCCCTTGGTGGCAATCACGCCCCAGCATTTT.